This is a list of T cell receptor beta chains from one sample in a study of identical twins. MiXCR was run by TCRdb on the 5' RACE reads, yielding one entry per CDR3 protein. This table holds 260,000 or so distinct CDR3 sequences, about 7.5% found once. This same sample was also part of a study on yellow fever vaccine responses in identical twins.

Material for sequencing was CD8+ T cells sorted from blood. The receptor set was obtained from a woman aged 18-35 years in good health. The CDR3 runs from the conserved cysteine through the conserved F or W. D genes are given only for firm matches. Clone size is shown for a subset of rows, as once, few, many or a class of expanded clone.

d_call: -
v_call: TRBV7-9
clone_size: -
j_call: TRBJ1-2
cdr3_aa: CASSLANKEGYGYTF
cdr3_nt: TGTGCCAGCAGCTTAGCAAACAAGGAAGGGTACGGCTACACCTTC

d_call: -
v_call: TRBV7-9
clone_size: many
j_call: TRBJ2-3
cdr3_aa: CASSFRDRTDTQYF
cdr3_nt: TGTGCCAGCAGCTTTCGAGACAGAACAGATACGCAGTATTTT

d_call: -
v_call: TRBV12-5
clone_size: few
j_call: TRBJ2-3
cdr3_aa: CASGSNRAQEKNTQYF
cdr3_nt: TGTGCTAGTGGTTCAAACCGGGCCCAGGAGAAAAATACGCAGTATTTT

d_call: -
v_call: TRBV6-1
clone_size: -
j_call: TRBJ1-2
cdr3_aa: CASSPHEQGHYGYTF
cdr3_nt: TGTGCCAGCAGTCCCCATGAACAGGGCCATTATGGCTACACCTTC

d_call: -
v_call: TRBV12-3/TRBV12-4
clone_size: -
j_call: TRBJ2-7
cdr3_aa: CASSLRQGPSPLEQYF
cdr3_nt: TGTGCCAGCAGTCTAAGGCAGGGACCAAGTCCCCTCGAGCAGTACTTC

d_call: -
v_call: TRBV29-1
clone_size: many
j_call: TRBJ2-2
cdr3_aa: CSVEGVGTVNTGELFF
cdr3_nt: TGCAGCGTTGAGGGCGTCGGGACGGTGAACACCGGGGAGCTGTTTTTT

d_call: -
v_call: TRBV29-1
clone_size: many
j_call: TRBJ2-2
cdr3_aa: CSAKTPETNTGELFF
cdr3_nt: TGCAGCGCAAAGACCCCGGAGACGAACACCGGGGAGCTGTTTTTT

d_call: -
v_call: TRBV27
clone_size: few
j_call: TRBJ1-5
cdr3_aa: CASSLSGHSNQPQHF
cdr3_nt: TGTGCCAGCAGTTTGTCGGGGCATAGCAATCAGCCCCAGCATTTT

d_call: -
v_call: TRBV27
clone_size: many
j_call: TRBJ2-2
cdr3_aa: CASSLSQDTGELFF
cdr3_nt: TGTGCCAGCAGTTTATCCCAGGACACCGGGGAGCTGTTTTTT

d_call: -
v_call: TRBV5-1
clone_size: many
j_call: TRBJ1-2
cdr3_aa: CASSPAAGDYGYTF
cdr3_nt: TGCGCCAGCAGCCCCGCCGCGGGGGACTATGGCTACACCTTC

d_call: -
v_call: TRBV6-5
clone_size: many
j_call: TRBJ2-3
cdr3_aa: CASSYERGTDTQYF
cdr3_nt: TGTGCCAGCAGTTACGAGCGGGGCACAGATACGCAGTATTTT

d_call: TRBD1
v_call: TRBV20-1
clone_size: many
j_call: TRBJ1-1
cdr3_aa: CSGTTGEHTEAFF
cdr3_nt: TGCAGTGGCACAACAGGGGAGCACACTGAAGCTTTCTTT

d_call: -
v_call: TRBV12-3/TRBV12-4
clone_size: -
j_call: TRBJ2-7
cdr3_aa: CASSLAGRDEQYF
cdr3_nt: TGTGCCAGCAGTTTAGCGGGGCGGGACGAGCAGTACTTC

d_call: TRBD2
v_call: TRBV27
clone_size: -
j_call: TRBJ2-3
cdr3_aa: CASSLGLAGEGTDTQYF
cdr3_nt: TGTGCCAGCAGTTTGGGACTAGCGGGAGAGGGCACAGATACGCAGTATTTT

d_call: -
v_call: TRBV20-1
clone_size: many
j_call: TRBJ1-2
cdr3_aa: CSARHRRDYGYTF
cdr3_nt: TGCAGTGCAAGACACCGGAGGGACTATGGCTACACCTTC

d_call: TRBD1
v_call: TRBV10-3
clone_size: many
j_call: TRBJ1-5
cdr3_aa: CAISLPGQQGNQPQHF
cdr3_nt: TGTGCCATCAGTTTACCGGGACAGCAAGGCAATCAGCCCCAGCATTTT

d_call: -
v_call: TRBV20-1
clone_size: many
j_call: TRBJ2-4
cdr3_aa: CSARGWDIQYF
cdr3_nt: TGCAGTGCTAGGGGTTGGGACATTCAGTACTTC

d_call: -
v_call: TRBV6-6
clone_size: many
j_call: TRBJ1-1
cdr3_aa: CASSYAGTEAFF
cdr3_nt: TGTGCCAGCAGTTACGCCGGCACTGAAGCTTTCTTT

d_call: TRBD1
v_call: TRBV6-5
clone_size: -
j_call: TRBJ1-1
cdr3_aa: CASSYSIGQVLMNTEAFF
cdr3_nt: TGTGCCAGCAGTTACTCGATAGGACAGGTCTTAATGAACACTGAAGCTTTCTTT

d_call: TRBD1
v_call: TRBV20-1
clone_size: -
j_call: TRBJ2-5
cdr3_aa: CSARDRTGATGSPETQYF
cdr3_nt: TGCAGTGCTAGAGACAGGACAGGGGCAACCGGGAGTCCAGAGACCCAGTACTTC

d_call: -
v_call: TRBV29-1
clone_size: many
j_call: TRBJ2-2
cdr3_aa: CSVGTVNTGELFF
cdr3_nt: TGCAGCGTTGGGACAGTTAACACCGGGGAGCTGTTTTTT

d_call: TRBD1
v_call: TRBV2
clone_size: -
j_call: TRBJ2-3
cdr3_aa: CASRAGQDTDTQYF
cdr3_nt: TGTGCCAGCAGGGCCGGACAGGACACAGATACGCAGTATTTT

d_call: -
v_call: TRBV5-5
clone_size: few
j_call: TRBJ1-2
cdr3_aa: CASSPEGINYGYTF
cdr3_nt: TGTGCCAGCAGCCCCGAGGGGATCAACTATGGCTACACCTTC

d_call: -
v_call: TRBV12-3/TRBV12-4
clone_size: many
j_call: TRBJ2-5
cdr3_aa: CASSGGYVQETQYF
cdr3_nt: TGTGCCAGCAGTGGGGGTTATGTGCAAGAGACCCAGTACTTC

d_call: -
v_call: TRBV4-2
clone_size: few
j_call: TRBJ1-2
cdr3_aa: CASSQQSVEGRYTF
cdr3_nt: TGTGCCAGCAGCCAACAATCTGTTGAGGGTCGCTACACCTTC

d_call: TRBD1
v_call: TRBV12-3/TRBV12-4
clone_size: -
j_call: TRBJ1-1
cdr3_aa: CASTLLGTENTEAFF
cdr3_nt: TGTGCCAGCACTCTTTTGGGGACAGAGAACACTGAAGCTTTCTTT

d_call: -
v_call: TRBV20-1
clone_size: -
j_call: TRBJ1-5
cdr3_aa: CSARDQGKEQPQHF
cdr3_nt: TGCAGTGCTAGAGATCAAGGGAAGGAGCAGCCCCAGCATTTT

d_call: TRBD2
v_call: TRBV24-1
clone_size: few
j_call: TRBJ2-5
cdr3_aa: CATSDYAGVQETQYF
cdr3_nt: TGTGCCACCAGTGATTATGCGGGAGTTCAAGAGACCCAGTACTTC

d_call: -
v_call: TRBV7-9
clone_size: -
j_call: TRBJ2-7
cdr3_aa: CASSSRLDSSYEQYF
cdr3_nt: TGTGCCAGCAGCTCCCGACTAGATAGCTCCTACGAGCAGTACTTC

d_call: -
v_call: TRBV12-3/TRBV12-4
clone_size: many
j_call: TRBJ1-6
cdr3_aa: CASSFAQGPYNSPLHF
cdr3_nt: TGTGCCAGCAGTTTTGCCCAGGGGCCCTATAATTCACCCCTCCACTTT

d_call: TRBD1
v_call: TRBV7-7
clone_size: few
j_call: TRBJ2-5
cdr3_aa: CASSRTGGAVETQYF
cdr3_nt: TGTGCCAGCAGCCGTACAGGGGGCGCGGTGGAGACCCAGTACTTC

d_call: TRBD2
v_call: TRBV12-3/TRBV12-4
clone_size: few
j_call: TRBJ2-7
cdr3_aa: CASSPALAGIYEQYF
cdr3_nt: TGTGCCAGCAGTCCCGCACTAGCGGGGATTTACGAGCAGTACTTC

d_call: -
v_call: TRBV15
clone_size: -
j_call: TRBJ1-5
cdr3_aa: CATSRSDENQPQHF
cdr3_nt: TGTGCCACCAGCAGGTCTGATGAGAATCAGCCCCAGCATTTT

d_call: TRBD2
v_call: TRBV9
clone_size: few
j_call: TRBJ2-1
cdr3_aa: CASSVDGRNYNEQFF
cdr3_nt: TGTGCCAGCAGCGTAGACGGGAGGAACTACAATGAGCAGTTCTTC

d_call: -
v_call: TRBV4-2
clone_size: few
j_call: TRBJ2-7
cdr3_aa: CASSPRTRPSDEQYF
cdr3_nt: TGTGCCAGCAGCCCCCGAACTAGGCCCAGCGACGAGCAGTACTTC

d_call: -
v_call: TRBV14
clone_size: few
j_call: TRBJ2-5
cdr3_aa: CASSQDWEYQETQYF
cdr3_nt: TGTGCCAGCAGCCAAGATTGGGAGTACCAAGAGACCCAGTACTTC

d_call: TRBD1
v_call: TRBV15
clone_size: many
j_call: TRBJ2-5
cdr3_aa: CATSSQYQGAFNQETQYF
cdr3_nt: TGTGCCACCAGCAGTCAGTATCAGGGGGCATTCAACCAAGAGACCCAGTACTTC

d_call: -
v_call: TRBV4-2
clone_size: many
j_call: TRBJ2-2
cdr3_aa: CASSQVVAFTGELFF
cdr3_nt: TGTGCCAGCAGCCAAGTGGTGGCGTTCACCGGGGAGCTGTTTTTT

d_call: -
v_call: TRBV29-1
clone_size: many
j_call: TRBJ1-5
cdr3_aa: CSVGREGSNQPQHF
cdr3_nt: TGCAGCGTCGGAAGGGAAGGGAGCAATCAGCCCCAGCATTTT

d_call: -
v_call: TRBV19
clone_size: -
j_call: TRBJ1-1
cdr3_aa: CASTALQRNTEAFF
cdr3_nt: TGTGCCAGTACCGCATTACAAAGGAACACTGAAGCTTTCTTT

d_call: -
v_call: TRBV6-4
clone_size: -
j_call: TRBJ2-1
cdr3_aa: CASSDSGGGFYNEQFF
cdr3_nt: TGTGCCAGCAGTGACTCGGGCGGGGGCTTCTACAATGAGCAGTTCTTC

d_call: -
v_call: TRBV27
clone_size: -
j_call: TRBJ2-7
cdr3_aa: CASRADSYEQYF
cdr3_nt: TGTGCCAGCAGGGCAGACTCCTACGAGCAGTACTTC

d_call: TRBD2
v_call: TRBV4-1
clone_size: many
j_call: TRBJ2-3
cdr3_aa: CASRPRTSGGARTDTQYF
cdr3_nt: TGCGCCAGCAGACCCAGGACTAGCGGGGGGGCTCGCACAGATACGCAGTATTTT

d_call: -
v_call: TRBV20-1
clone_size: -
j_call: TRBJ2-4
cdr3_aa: CSASETKNIQYF
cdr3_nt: TGCAGTGCTAGCGAAACCAAAAACATTCAGTACTTC

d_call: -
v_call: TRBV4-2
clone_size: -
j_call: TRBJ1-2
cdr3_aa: CASRQMAPQEGQNYGYTF
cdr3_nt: TGTGCCAGCAGACAAATGGCCCCCCAGGAGGGTCAAAACTATGGCTACACCTTC

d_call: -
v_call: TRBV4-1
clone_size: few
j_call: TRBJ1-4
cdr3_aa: CASSQEGARNEKLFF
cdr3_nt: TGCGCCAGCAGCCAAGAGGGGGCCCGAAATGAAAAACTGTTTTTT

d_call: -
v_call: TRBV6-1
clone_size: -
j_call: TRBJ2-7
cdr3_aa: CASSEALRRRYSYEQYF
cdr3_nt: TGTGCCAGCAGTGAAGCGCTTCGTAGGAGGTACTCCTACGAGCAGTACTTC

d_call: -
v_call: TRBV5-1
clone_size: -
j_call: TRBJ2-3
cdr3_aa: CASRSDTDTQYF
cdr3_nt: TGCGCCAGCAGGTCAGACACAGATACGCAGTATTTT

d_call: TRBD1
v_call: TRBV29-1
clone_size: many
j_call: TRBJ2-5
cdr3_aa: CSVLATGWPQETQYF
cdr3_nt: TGCAGCGTTTTAGCGACAGGGTGGCCCCAAGAGACCCAGTACTTC

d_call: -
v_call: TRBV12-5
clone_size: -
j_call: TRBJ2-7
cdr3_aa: CASASGWEQYF
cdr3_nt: TGTGCTAGTGCCTCAGGGTGGGAGCAGTACTTC

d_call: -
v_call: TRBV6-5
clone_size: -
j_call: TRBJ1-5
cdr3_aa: CASSYSQGDNQPQHF
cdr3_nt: TGTGCCAGCAGTTACTCGCAAGGGGACAATCAGCCCCAGCATTTT

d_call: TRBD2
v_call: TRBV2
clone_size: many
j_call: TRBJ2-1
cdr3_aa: CASSATAGTSGGPHNEQFF
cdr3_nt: TGTGCCAGCAGCGCGACCGCCGGGACTAGCGGGGGGCCACACAATGAGCAGTTCTTC

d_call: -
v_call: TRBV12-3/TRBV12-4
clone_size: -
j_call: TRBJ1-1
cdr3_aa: CASSLELEDTEAFF
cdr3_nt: TGTGCCAGCAGTTTAGAACTAGAAGACACTGAAGCTTTCTTT

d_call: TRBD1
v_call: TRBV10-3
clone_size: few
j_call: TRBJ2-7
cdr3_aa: CAISEGGTGHHTHSYEQYF
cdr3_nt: TGTGCCATCAGTGAAGGTGGGACAGGGCATCATACCCATAGTTACGAGCAGTACTTC